This T cell receptor (delta chain) was obtained from a study of gamma-delta chains in newborns, infants, children. Study overall: Microbial exposure reportedly drives polyclonal innate γδ T cell expansion after birth.

This CDR3 is 17 amino acids long. Unmatched junction bases numbered 16, after V lost 2 bases and J lost 1 base. CDR1 and CDR2 from the germline V gene are TVYSNPD and GDNSRS (reference sequence). TCRdb used CATT to re-call clones from the reads. The sample yields a few thousand delta-chain clones, less than 15% seen once. This clone is labeled as medium-sized. The rearrangement links TRDV3 to TRDJ1, with 7 positions matching TRDD3. This receptor was taken from a child who was a newborn, infant or young child, either healthy, febrile or measles-vaccinated (not recorded which). Sequencing used blood, obtained at baseline. The CDR3 coding sequence is TGTGCCTTTTTCCTCGGGTACTGGGGATCGTCCACCGATAAACTCATCTTT. Protein sequence: CAFFLGYWGSSTDKLIF. Looking up the rest from reference TRDV3 and TRDJ1 gives the full variable domain: CDKVTQSSPDQTVASGSEVVLLCTYDTVYSNPDLFWYRIRPDYSFQFVFYGDNSRSEGADFTQGRFSVKHILTQKAFHLVISPVRTEDSATYYCAFFLGYWGSSTDKLIFGKGTRVTVEP.